Listed here is a single TCR beta chain. This record belongs to a study of blood T cells in healthy people across ages. This CDR3 is 14 amino acids long. The V end was cut by 2 bases, the J end by 2 bases, with 10 bases between. CDR1 is MGHDK and CDR2 is SYGVNS in the germline V gene. A J-beta primer mix and a sample-barcoded 5' primer were used in a second PCR of roughly 6 to 11 cycles. TCRdb redid the calling of the 5' RACE reads with MiXCR, one entry per CDR3 protein. The table lists about 1,000,000 distinct CDR3 sequences, under 55% of them singletons. The clonotype was recovered from a woman aged 55-75 years in good health. What was sequenced was blood. The chain uses TRBV25-1 and TRBJ2-7; D call uncertain. CDR3 residues: CASSEPDGPYEQYF. The CDR3 DNA sequence: TGTGCCAGCAGTGAACCCGACGGGCCCTACGAGCAGTACTTC.